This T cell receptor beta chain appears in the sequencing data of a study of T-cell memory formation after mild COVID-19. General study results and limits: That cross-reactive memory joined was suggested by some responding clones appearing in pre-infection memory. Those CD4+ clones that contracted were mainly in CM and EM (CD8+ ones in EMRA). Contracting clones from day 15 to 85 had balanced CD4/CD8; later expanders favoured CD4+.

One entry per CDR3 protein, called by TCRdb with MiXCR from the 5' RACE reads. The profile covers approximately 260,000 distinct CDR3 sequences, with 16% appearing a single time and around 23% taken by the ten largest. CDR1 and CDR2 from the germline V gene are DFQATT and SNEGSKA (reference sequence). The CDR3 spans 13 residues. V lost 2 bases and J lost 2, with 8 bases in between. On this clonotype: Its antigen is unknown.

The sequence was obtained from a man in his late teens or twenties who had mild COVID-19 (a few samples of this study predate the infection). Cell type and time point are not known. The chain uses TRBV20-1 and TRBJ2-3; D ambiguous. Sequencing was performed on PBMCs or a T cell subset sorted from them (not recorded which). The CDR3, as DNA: TGCAGTGCTAGATCAACCCTCACAGATACGCAGTATTTT. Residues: CSARSTLTDTQYF.